One and the same sample provided the 2 T cell receptor beta chains below, sequenced in a study of STAT3 mutations in large granular lymphocyte leukemia. Study observations and caveats: Every T-cell large granular lymphocyte leukemia patient had at least one immunodominant TCR beta clonotype.

Assay: immunoSEQ multiplex PCR; the TCRdb copy retains only in-frame clones and omits some. The sample includes roughly 31,000 clones, about three quarters of them seen just once. No antigen is known for these receptors. Sequencing was done on a sample of peripheral blood mononuclear cells. The receptors shown here come from a woman aged 45-65 years with T-cell large granular lymphocyte leukemia. Some clones in this sample may be carry-over from other donors' samples.

The genes are TRBV11-3 and TRBJ2-1, with D uncertain. Looked up from germline, CDR1 is SGHNT and CDR2 is YENEEA. V dropped 0 bases and J dropped 0 bases, with 6 bases sitting between them. CDR3 length equals 15 residues. The CDR3 here is CASSLDRISYNEQFF. The CDR3 DNA sequence: TGTGCCAGCAGCTTAGACAGGATCTCCTACAATGAGCAGTTCTTC. Variable domain in full (rest from reference TRBV11-3 and TRBJ2-1): EAGVVQSPRYKIIEKKQPVAFWCNPISGHNTLYWYLQNLGQGPELLIRYENEEAVDDSQLPKDRFSAERLKGVDSTLKIQPAELGDSAVYLCASSLDRISYNEQFFGPGTRLTVL.

The rearrangement uses TRBV7-2 and TRBJ1-2, with 7 bases fitting TRBD1. The CDR3 totals 13 residues. CDR1 and CDR2 (germline): SGHTA, FQGNSA. V dropped 4 bases and J dropped 4; count of bases not matched to a gene: 3. The CDR3 DNA reads TGTGCCAGCAGCTCGACAGGGCTCTATGGCTACACCTTC. Amino acid sequence: CASSSTGLYGYTF.